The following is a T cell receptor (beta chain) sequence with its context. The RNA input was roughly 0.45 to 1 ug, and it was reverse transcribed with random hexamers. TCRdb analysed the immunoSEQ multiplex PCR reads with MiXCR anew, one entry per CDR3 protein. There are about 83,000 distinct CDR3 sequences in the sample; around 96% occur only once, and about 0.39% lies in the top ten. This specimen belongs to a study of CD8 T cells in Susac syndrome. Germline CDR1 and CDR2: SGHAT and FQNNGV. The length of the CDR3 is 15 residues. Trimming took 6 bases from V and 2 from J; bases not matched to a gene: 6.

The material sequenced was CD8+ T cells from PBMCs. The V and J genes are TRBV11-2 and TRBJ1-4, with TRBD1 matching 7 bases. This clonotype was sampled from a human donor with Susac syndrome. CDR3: CASSHDRVTNEKLFF. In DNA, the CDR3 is TGTGCCAGCAGTCATGACAGGGTGACTAATGAAAAACTGTTTTTT.